Listed here are 8 T cell receptor beta chains from one sample, sequenced in a study of regulatory T cells in long-lasting Graves disease listed by TCRdb under 2021. In light of the paper, this sample's time point label describes: newly diagnosed GD, antithyroid drugs for less than 3 months. For both TCR sequencing and RNA sequencing, RNA was extracted from PBMCs in TRIzol. Libraries were prepared through multiplex PCR. The listed sequencing device is Illumina HiSeq 4000. iRepertoire HTBI primers and Arm-PCR amplification of CDR3 regions were used to construct TCR beta libraries. In-frame beta chains were kept once TCRdb had trimmed the public reads at Q25 with fastp and called clones with MiXCR. CDR3 protein sequences are deduplicated, and each keeps its most common genes and DNA. This sample gives 600,000 to 650,000 distinct CDR3 sequences in total; less than 20% of them show up just once. Around 18% of the sample comes from the top ten.

The same sample was also used in a study of T cells in Graves' hyperthyroidism and ophthalmopathy.

The sequencing used peripheral blood mononuclear cells (PBMCs), collected at new diagnosis, from a patient treated with antithyroid drugs. The receptors were gathered from a woman aged 25-40 years with Graves disease. Donor details come from another sample of the same person, matched by shared clones.

In this sample, this clonotype turned up many times. The J gene is TRBJ2-1, the V gene TRBV20-1; D not certain. From germline, CDR1 is DFQATT and CDR2 SNEGSKA (reference sequence). The CDR3 totals 14 residues. The V end was cut by 3 bases, the J end by 0 bases, with 9 bases between. The CDR3 DNA is TGCAGTGCTAGGGATCTTAGCTCCTACAATGAGCAGTTCTTC. Its translation: CSARDLSSYNEQFF.

This clonotype was seen repeatedly, ten times or more. This chain links TRBV7-3 with TRBJ1-1; D possibly corresponds to TRBD1 (5 bases). Germline V lookup: CDR1 SGHTA, CDR2 FQGTGA. The CDR3 is 12 amino acids. With 4 bases removed from V and 13 bases from J, the gap between germline ends came to 16 bases. CDR3 sequence: CASSSSGGGVFF. The CDR3 DNA is TGTGCCAGCAGCTCATCGGGGGGGGGAGTTTTCTTT.

This clonotype has at least ten counts. This rearrangement joins TRBV12-3 or TRBV12-4 to TRBJ2-7; a weak D match, TRBD2 (5 bases). V was shortened by 6 bases and J by 2 bases, with 20 bases between the two germline ends. The CDR3 runs to 16 residues. The CDR3 DNA sequence: TGTGCCAGCAGACCTCCCCTTGGTAGCGCCCCCTACGAGCAGTACTTC. Protein: CASRPPLGSAPYEQYF.

This clonotype was counted at least ten times. The J gene is TRBJ2-2, the V gene TRBV7-2, with TRBD2 matching 7 bases. The germline CDR1 and CDR2 sequences are SGHTA and FQGNSA. V lost 0 bases, J lost 0 bases, and 7 bases stayed unmatched. The CDR3 is 18 residues long. CDR3 coding DNA: TGTGCCAGCAGCTTAGCGCTCCTCGGGACTACGAACACCGGGGAGCTGTTTTTT. Translation gives CASSLALLGTTNTGELFF.

The table lists this clonotype with many counts. This rearrangement joins TRBV20-1 to TRBJ2-1; D may be TRBD2 (5 bases). The CDR3 runs to 14 residues. Per germline, CDR1 DFQATT and CDR2 SNEGSKA (reference sequence). Trimming shortened V by 5 bases and J by 2 bases, and 13 bases separated the two germline ends. CDR3 coding DNA: TGCAGTGCTGAGGGAACCGCGGCCTACAATGAGCAGTTCTTC. Its translation: CSAEGTAAYNEQFF.

The chain combines TRBV6-5 with TRBJ2-1, with 13 bases fitting TRBD2. J gave up 8 bases and V 4 bases, and 11 bases lay outside the gene matches. The CDR3 totals 17 residues. Looked up from germline, CDR1 is MNHEY and CDR2 is SVGAGI. This CDR3 is CASSLPPLAGGPYEQFF. The CDR3 DNA follows: TGTGCCAGCAGTTTACCCCCACTAGCGGGAGGGCCCTATGAGCAGTTCTTC.

The sample holds many counts of this clonotype. The CDR3 here is CASSLGQGMDEQFF. The DNA for the CDR3 is TGCGCCAGCAGCTTGGGTCAAGGGATGGATGAGCAGTTCTTC. This chain uses TRBV5-1 with TRBJ2-1; D remains ambiguous. The V gene lost 0 bases and the J gene lost 8 bases, with 12 bases spanning the gap. The CDR3 runs 14 residues. Germline CDR1 reads SGHRS; CDR2 reads YFSETQ.

This clonotype came up a few times. The chain carries TRBV19 and TRBJ2-7, with D perhaps TRBD1 (6 bases). V lost 3 bases to trimming and J lost 0 bases, with 18 bases between them. This CDR3 spans 17 amino acids. Germline V CDR1 and CDR2: LNHDA, SQIVND (reference sequence). CDR3: CASSMVSGTTYSYEQYF. The CDR3, as DNA: TGTGCCAGTAGTATGGTGAGTGGGACAACTTACTCCTACGAGCAGTACTTC.